A selection of T cell receptor beta chains follows, all from one sample in a study of cytomegalovirus exposure and HLA in healthy donors. Sequencing used immunoSEQ multiplex PCR; TCRdb keeps in-frame clones, though not all of them. The table includes about 98,000 clones, around 75% detected once. Sequencing was done on a sample of PBMCs. The receptors stem from a man between 18 and 29 years old in good health and CMV-seropositive. The conserved cysteine and the conserved F or W are not part of the CDR3 here.

v_call	j_call	cdr3_aa
TRBV4-1	TRBJ2-1	ASSSGALAGTNEQF
TRBV15	TRBJ2-3	ATSLQGDTQY
TRBV5-6	TRBJ2-2	ASSSLGVAGDGELF
TRBV2	TRBJ2-2	ASRLAGGVTGELF
TRBV11-2	TRBJ1-1	ASSLGGDTEAF
TRBV27	TRBJ2-6	ASSSHTFSGANVLT
TRBV7-9	TRBJ2-3	ASSFWTGLGTDTQY
TRBV27	TRBJ2-7	ASSLMANPYEQY
TRBV10-2	TRBJ2-3	ASSFSGGVFTDTQY
TRBV27	TRBJ1-5	ASSLSRGSNQPQH
TRBV14	TRBJ1-4	ASSQDIGANEKLF
TRBV6-5	TRBJ2-7	ASRLYARSYEQY
TRBV14	TRBJ2-3	ASSQVSGGRTDTQY
TRBV5-5	TRBJ2-7	ASSLAPRDTYEQY
TRBV9	TRBJ1-2	ASSPLRAGIPKEYGYT
TRBV7-8	TRBJ2-7	ASSLETVSSYEQY
TRBV10-3	TRBJ2-1	AIRLGTSGGTGNEQF
TRBV10-2	TRBJ2-5	ASRRLAVVQETQY
TRBV5-1	TRBJ1-5	ASSAGGIGQPQH
TRBV5-4	TRBJ2-5	ASSFFAGPGETQY
TRBV6-1	TRBJ2-4	ASSEGLIQY
TRBV9	TRBJ1-5	ASSSDTGVSNQPQH
TRBV2	TRBJ2-7	ASTQQASYEQY
TRBV6-1	TRBJ2-5	ASSEQGGEQY
TRBV7-7	TRBJ1-2	ASSLVDSLSNYGYT
TRBV4-1	TRBJ2-3	ASLPRASGVTDTQY
TRBV5-6	TRBJ2-7	ASSLLQGPLDEQY
TRBV28	TRBJ2-7	ASSLLANEQY
TRBV25-1	TRBJ1-2	ASRSDRGYGYT
TRBV5-1	TRBJ1-1	ASSGGENTEAF
TRBV5-1	TRBJ1-2	ASSLDGPDRGGYT
TRBV4-1	TRBJ1-3	ASSQVHAPGNTIY
TRBV7-9	TRBJ2-3	ASSWDRGGADTQY
TRBV28	TRBJ2-7	ASTLQVPYEQY
TRBV7-9	TRBJ2-5	ASSLYLAGNQETQY
TRBV5-1	TRBJ2-1	ASSRKNSGDYNEQF
TRBV2	TRBJ2-3	ASSDQGPGTDTQY
TRBV11-2	TRBJ2-7	ASSVGGTGEGEQY
TRBV11-2	TRBJ2-7	ASSASYRPYEQY
TRBV5-1	TRBJ2-3	ASSSLRTSGGTDTQY